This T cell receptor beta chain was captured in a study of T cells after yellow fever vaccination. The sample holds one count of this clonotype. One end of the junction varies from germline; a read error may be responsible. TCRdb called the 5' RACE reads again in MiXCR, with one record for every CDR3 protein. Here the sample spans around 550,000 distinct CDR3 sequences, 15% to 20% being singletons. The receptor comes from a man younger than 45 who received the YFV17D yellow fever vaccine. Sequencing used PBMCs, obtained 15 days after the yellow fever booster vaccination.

In DNA form, the CDR3 reads TGTGCCAGCAGCTTAGCTCGACTAGCGGGAATCGTCACCGGGGATCTGTTTTTT. Protein sequence: CASSLARLAGIVTGDLFF. The chain links TRBV7-2 to TRBJ2-2; 11 nucleotides line up with TRBD2. Germline V CDR1 and CDR2: SGHTA, FQGNSA. The CDR3 contains 18 residues.